These T cell receptor beta chains were read from a single sample in a study of T cells in Graves' hyperthyroidism and ophthalmopathy. TCRdb re-derived calls from the multiplex PCR reads in MiXCR, one entry per CDR3 protein. This table holds 250,000 to 350,000 distinct CDR3 sequences, about 17% found once. The sequencing sample was made of blood. The receptors stem from an older woman with Graves' ophthalmopathy. Both conserved end residues are trimmed from each CDR3.

v_call	j_call	cdr3_aa
TRBV19	TRBJ1-5	ASSIDRAAFQPQH
TRBV20-1	TRBJ2-1	SARDRRREGLLSEQF
TRBV7-2	TRBJ2-3	ASSHSFGVSTDTQY
TRBV12-3/TRBV12-4	TRBJ2-2	ASNRGANTGELF
TRBV20-1	TRBJ1-5	SARVGISNQPQH
TRBV19	TRBJ2-2	ASKSGGANTGELF
TRBV27	TRBJ2-2	ASSLGTGAANTGELF
TRBV4-3	TRBJ1-1	ASSQGQWNTEAF
TRBV11-2	TRBJ2-5	ASSLVGGGYQETQY
TRBV18	TRBJ1-2	ASSVTGDGYT
TRBV4-1	TRBJ2-2	ASSQDGTAYTGELF
TRBV5-1	TRBJ1-1	ASSLKVMNTEAF
TRBV13	TRBJ2-2	ASSYSTGTGETGELF
TRBV20-1	TRBJ2-1	SASGRRGGTINEQF
TRBV4-3	TRBJ2-3	ASSQGTGIRDTQY
TRBV2	TRBJ2-3	ASSQRTSTDTQY
TRBV20-1	TRBJ2-7	SARGDRRAYEQY
TRBV9	TRBJ2-5	ASSAEPGLAGRETQY
TRBV14	TRBJ2-2	ASSQDLTGGLLGELF
TRBV6-2/TRBV6-3	TRBJ1-1	ASSRRDRNWWTEAF
TRBV12-3/TRBV12-4	TRBJ2-7	ASGKYEQY
TRBV4-3	TRBJ2-7	ASSQDWARGRRRTYEQY
TRBV20-1	TRBJ2-2	SASNGRMAGELF
TRBV18	TRBJ1-3	ASSPQATSGNTIY
TRBV10-3	TRBJ2-2	ATEAGQRTGELF
TRBV27	TRBJ2-3	ASSQGDTQY
TRBV3-1	TRBJ1-5	ASSQQPGPQH
TRBV28	TRBJ1-4	ASSPGSTNEKLF
TRBV5-1	TRBJ2-6	ASSSGRTGANVLT
TRBV20-1	TRBJ2-7	SARKGIPSYEQY
TRBV7-2	TRBJ1-2	ASTPGQYYGYT
TRBV11-2	TRBJ1-1	ASSSAGSEAF
TRBV9	TRBJ1-5	ASSVGWGPNQPQH
TRBV7-2	TRBJ2-1	ASSLPERTLGGEQF
TRBV11-3	TRBJ2-5	ASSLDGGEETQY
TRBV11-2	TRBJ2-2	ASSLIELNTGELF
TRBV10-2	TRBJ1-1	ASRKTGTNTEAF
TRBV14	TRBJ2-1	ASSPIWLAGYNEQF
TRBV7-3	TRBJ2-3	ASSLTSPPDTQY